This T cell receptor beta chain was sequenced for a study of T cell responses to AZD1222 COVID-19 vaccine. The length of the CDR3 is 15 residues. V was clipped by 5 bases and J by 1 base; unmatched bases: 4. The V gene's germline CDR1 is MNHEY and CDR2 SVGEGT. Generated by immunoSEQ multiplex PCR, the TCRdb table keeps only in-frame clones and is missing some. This sample has some 140,000 clones, with about 90% found just once. The sequence derives from an adult in good health. Material: peripheral blood, obtained on day 0 of AZD1222 vaccination. V usage is TRBV6-2 or TRBV6-3 and J usage is TRBJ2-3, with 9 bases that match TRBD1. CDR3 bases: TGTGCCAGCAGTGCTGGGGACAGGGGCACAGATACGCAGTATTTT. Translating it yields CASSAGDRGTDTQYF.